Listed here are 28 T cell receptor beta chains from one sample, sequenced in a study of identical twins. TCRdb ran MiXCR on the 5' RACE reads and lists one entry per CDR3 protein. The data hold about 190,000 distinct CDR3 sequences, with approximately 16% observed a single time. A further study also used this sample, focusing on T cells expressing NK-cell markers.

The specimen sequenced was CD8+ T cells sorted from blood. These receptor sequences come from a woman in her late teens or twenties in good health.

The rearrangement joins TRBV2 to TRBJ2-1; D remains unclear. CDR3 size: 13 residues. Trimming left V 8 bases short and J 4 bases short, with 12 bases between. Germline assignment: CDR1 SNHLY and CDR2 FYNNEI. The CDR3 DNA reads as TGTGCCAGCCCGGGCCAGCTATACAATGAGCAGTTCTTC. Protein: CASPGQLYNEQFF.

This clonotype came up a few times. The rearrangement joins TRBV12-3 or TRBV12-4 to TRBJ2-1; the D gene is possibly TRBD2 (6 bases). This CDR3 has 16 residues. V was clipped by 2 bases and J by 2 bases, with 13 bases between them. The chain's CDR3 is CASSLLASDTYNEQFF. The CDR3 DNA reads TGTGCCAGCAGTTTACTTGCTAGCGACACCTACAATGAGCAGTTCTTC.

The gene calls are TRBV20-1 and TRBJ1-5, with 7 bases that match TRBD1. The CDR3 spans 14 residues. The germline V gene encodes CDR1 DFQATT and CDR2 SNEGSKA (reference sequence). Trimming cost V 0 bases and J 7 bases; bases outside gene matches: 6. This CDR3 is CSARDPTGLQPQHF. The DNA for the CDR3 is TGCAGTGCTAGAGACCCGACAGGGTTGCAGCCCCAGCATTTT.

This chain links TRBV5-1 with TRBJ2-1; 7 bases match TRBD2. The junction had 5 bases not matched to a gene; V was cut back by 1 base and J by 4 bases. CDR3 length: 15 residues. Germline V gene lookup returns CDR1 SGHRS and CDR2 YFSETQ. The CDR3 DNA sequence: TGCGCCAGCAGCTTGTCGGCTAGCGGATACAATGAGCAGTTCTTC. Encoded protein: CASSLSASGYNEQFF.

This clonotype was counted a few times. The rearrangement links TRBV7-9 to TRBJ2-1; 8 bases are shared with TRBD1. The length of the CDR3 is 16 residues. V dropped 4 bases and J dropped 4; count of bases not matched to a gene: 9. The germline gives CDR1 SEHNR, CDR2 FQNEAQ (reference sequence). CDR3 sequence reads: CASSYPRDRPYNEQFF. DNA for the CDR3: TGTGCCAGCAGCTACCCCCGGGACAGGCCTTACAATGAGCAGTTCTTC.

The chain carries TRBV20-1 and TRBJ2-7; TRBD1 is a possible D gene (5 bases). The CDR3 totals 12 residues. Trimming pared 2 bases from V and 3 bases from J, leaving 8 bases between. From germline, CDR1 is DFQATT and CDR2 SNEGSKA (reference sequence). The CDR3 nucleotides are TGCAGTGCTAGACCAGGGTTCTACGAGCAGTACTTC. This sequence encodes CSARPGFYEQYF.

This clonotype was seen a single time. The V call is TRBV13, the J call TRBJ2-3; D gene uncertain. Germline CDR1 is PRHDT and CDR2 is FYEKMQ (reference sequence). V gave up 5 bases and J gave up 2 bases, with 5 bases separating them. The CDR3 has 12 amino acids. CDR3 loop: CASSKLTDTQYF. DNA for the CDR3: TGTGCCAGCAGCAAACTCACAGATACGCAGTATTTT.

The J gene is TRBJ2-1, the V gene TRBV2; 10 positions match TRBD1. The V gene end was trimmed by 9 bases and the J gene end by 8 bases; junction bases not matched to a gene: 13. From germline, CDR1 is SNHLY and CDR2 FYNNEI. There are 15 residues in the CDR3. The CDR3 reads CARTTGTGAGDEQFF. DNA for the CDR3: TGTGCCAGAACCACCGGGACAGGGGCTGGCGATGAGCAGTTCTTC.

V gene TRBV27 combines with J gene TRBJ2-7, with 9 bases that match TRBD1. This CDR3 comprises 14 residues. The ends lost 8 bases at V and 0 bases at J; junction bases unmatched: 5. Germline V gene sequence: CDR1 MNHEY, CDR2 SMNVEV (reference sequence). The DNA of the CDR3 is TGTGCCAGCTACGGACAGGGGAACTCCTACGAGCAGTACTTC. Encoded protein: CASYGQGNSYEQYF.

The genes are TRBV14 and TRBJ2-7, with a possible D match to TRBD2 (5 bases). The CDR3 covers 16 residues. Trimming removed 4 bases from V and 2 bases from J, with 18 bases in between. Germline CDR1 reads SGHDN; CDR2 reads FVKESK. CDR3: CASSPHSGITPYEQYF. Written as DNA, the CDR3 is TGTGCCAGCAGCCCACATTCCGGGATTACCCCCTACGAGCAGTACTTC. Drawing the rest from reference TRBV14 and TRBJ2-7, the complete variable domain is EAGVTQFPSHSVIEKGQTVTLRCDPISGHDNLYWYRRVMGKEIKFLLHFVKESKQDESGMPNNRFLAERTGGTYSTLKVQPAELEDSGVYFCASSPHSGITPYEQYFGPGTRLTVT.

This clonotype came up a few times. V is TRBV9 and J is TRBJ2-1; 7 nucleotides line up with TRBD2. The germline V gene has CDR1 SGDLS and CDR2 YYNGEE. The CDR3 sequence is 14 residues long. V lost 4 bases to trimming and J lost 8 bases; unmatched junction nucleotides: 9. CDR3 DNA: TGTGCCAGCAGCTTACGGGGGGTTTGGGATGAGCAGTTCTTC. It encodes CASSLRGVWDEQFF.

In its sample, this clonotype was seen a few times. The chain combines TRBV20-1 with TRBJ2-1, with 11 positions matching TRBD2. The germline CDR1 and CDR2 sequences are DFQATT and SNEGSKA (reference sequence). The CDR3 has 15 residues. Germline trimming cut 6 bases from V and 4 bases from J; bases unmatched to any gene: 8. CDR3 sequence reads: CSALTSGSGYNEQFF. CDR3 nucleotides: TGCAGTGCCCTTACTAGCGGGAGTGGTTACAATGAGCAGTTCTTC.

CDR3 nucleotide sequence: TGCAGCGCCATGGGGCACTCGAGCTCCTACGAGCAGTACTTC. It specifies CSAMGHSSSYEQYF. The chain joins TRBV29-1 to TRBJ2-7, with D perhaps matching TRBD1 (5 bases). Trimming removed 7 bases from V and 0 bases from J, with 16 bases in between. CDR1 is SQVTM and CDR2 is ANQGSEA in the germline V gene. The CDR3 is 14 residues long.

This clonotype was seen a handful of times. The J gene is TRBJ2-3, the V gene TRBV12-3 or TRBV12-4; D may be TRBD1 (6 bases). The CDR3 is made up of 16 amino acids. V lost 9 bases to trimming and J lost 1 base, with 20 bases between them. Here the CDR3 DNA reads TGTGCCAGTTCTGGGGGCTTACATGACGGCACAGATACGCAGTATTTT. Translated, it gives CASSGGLHDGTDTQYF.

This chain links TRBV10-2 with TRBJ2-7; 10 bases fit TRBD1. Germline V gene data show CDR1 as WSHSY and CDR2 as SAAADI. With 5 bases clipped from V and 3 bases from J, the junction kept 7 bases outside the gene matches. This CDR3 spans 15 amino acids. CDR3 in DNA: TGCGCCAGCAGTACTGGACAGGGGGGGTACTACGAGCAGTACTTC. The encoded protein is CASSTGQGGYYEQYF.

This clonotype was counted only a few times. The chain joins TRBV12-3 or TRBV12-4 to TRBJ2-2; the D gene could be TRBD1 or TRBD2 (6 bases each). This CDR3 is 12 amino acids long. Trimming removed 7 bases from V and 10 bases from J, with 13 bases in between. CDR3: CASNSGASELFF. CDR3 in DNA: TGTGCCAGCAATTCGGGGGCGTCGGAGCTGTTTTTT.

There are many counts of this clonotype. The V and J genes are TRBV30 and TRBJ2-1; TRBD2 agrees at 10 bases. Per germline, CDR1 GTSNPN and CDR2 SVGIG (reference sequence). The CDR3 has 14 amino acids. V dropped 3 bases and J dropped 7; count of bases not matched to a gene: 6. The CDR3 reads CAWRDASGSNEQFF. In DNA form, the CDR3 reads TGTGCCTGGAGGGACGCTAGCGGGAGTAATGAGCAGTTCTTC.

In its sample, this clonotype was seen a few times. The rearrangement joins TRBV9 to TRBJ2-1; 9 nucleotides match TRBD1. CDR3 length: 16 amino acids. The V segment lost 3 bases and the J segment 6 bases; nucleotides outside the gene matches: 10. Germline CDR1 is SGDLS and CDR2 is YYNGEE. For the CDR3, the DNA is TGTGCCAGCAGCGCGAACCGGGACAGGGACACCAATGAGCAGTTCTTC. Its translation: CASSANRDRDTNEQFF.

This clonotype was observed at least ten times. J is TRBJ2-1 and V is TRBV3-1, with 7 positions matching TRBD2. The trim removed 1 base at V and 7 bases at J, leaving 4 bases unmatched. Germline values: CDR1 LGHDT, CDR2 YNNKEL (reference sequence). The CDR3 extends over 14 amino acids. CDR3 region: CASSQGLASNEQFF. As DNA, the CDR3 is TGTGCCAGCAGCCAAGGACTAGCAAGTAATGAGCAGTTCTTC.

This clonotype was recorded at least ten times. The J gene is TRBJ1-5, the V gene TRBV12-3 or TRBV12-4, with D unclear. This CDR3 contains 11 residues. V lost 3 bases and J lost 6, with 3 bases in between. The CDR3 DNA reads TGTGCCAGCAGTTTCGGTCAGCCCCAGCATTTT. It yields the protein CASSFGQPQHF.

There are many counts of this clonotype. The chain joins TRBV3-1 to TRBJ2-7, with TRBD1 matching over 10 bases. The germline gives CDR1 LGHDT, CDR2 YNNKEL (reference sequence). The junction had 4 bases not matched to a gene; V was cut back by 6 bases and J by 2 bases. The CDR3 sequence is 14 residues long. The CDR3 here is CASSPGQGPYEQYF. CDR3 sequence (DNA): TGTGCCAGCAGTCCGGGACAGGGGCCCTACGAGCAGTACTTC.

In its sample, this clonotype was seen a few times. This chain links TRBV6-5 with TRBJ2-3; no clear D. Germline V CDR1 and CDR2: MNHEY, SVGAGI. CDR3 length equals 15 residues. Trimming took 2 bases from V and 4 from J, leaving 13 bases between them. DNA for the CDR3: TGTGCCAGCAGTTACGATCGAAATGGGGCAGATACGCAGTATTTT. Translation gives CASSYDRNGADTQYF.

This clonotype was recorded at least ten times. Here the CDR3 DNA reads TGTGCCAGCAGTCCGACAGGGAATACGCAGTATTTT. Translation gives CASSPTGNTQYF. The chain recombines TRBV12-3 or TRBV12-4 with TRBJ2-3; 7 bases line up with TRBD1. The length of the CDR3 is 12 residues. V trimming: 5 bases; J trimming: 7 bases; junction bases outside the gene matches: 3.

The V gene is TRBV3-1, the J gene TRBJ2-3; D perhaps matches TRBD2 (5 bases). In germline, CDR1 is LGHDT, CDR2 YNNKEL (reference sequence). This CDR3 is 19 amino acids long. V was trimmed by 4 bases and J by 2 bases, leaving 25 bases between them. CDR3: CASSLNAGPRGWSTDTQYF. CDR3 nucleotides: TGTGCCAGCAGCCTCAACGCCGGGCCCCGGGGATGGTCCACAGATACGCAGTATTTT.

This clonotype was found many times. This rearrangement joins TRBV15 to TRBJ2-3, with D perhaps TRBD1 or TRBD2 (5 bases each). This CDR3 is built from 14 residues. In germline, CDR1 is LNHNV, CDR2 YYDKDF (reference sequence). Trimming cost V 3 bases and J 0 bases, with 7 bases left between them. In DNA form, the CDR3 reads TGTGCCACCAGCAGGGGGGTAAGCACAGATACGCAGTATTTT. Translating gives CATSRGVSTDTQYF. Together with reference TRBV15 and TRBJ2-3, the CDR3 gives the full variable domain: DAMVIQNPRYQVTQFGKPVTLSCSQTLNHNVMYWYQQKSSQAPKLLFHYYDKDFNNEADTPDNFQSRRPNTSFCFLDIRSPGLGDTAMYLCATSRGVSTDTQYFGPGTRLTVL.

The rearrangement joins TRBV11-2 to TRBJ2-7, with D tentatively TRBD2 (6 bases). Trimming took 5 bases from V and 2 from J, leaving 16 bases between them. The CDR3 consists of 15 residues. The germline V gene has CDR1 SGHAT and CDR2 FQNNGV. The CDR3 is CASSGEGWGAYEQYF. The CDR3 DNA is TGTGCCAGCAGCGGAGAGGGTTGGGGGGCCTACGAGCAGTACTTC. Full variable domain (rest looked up from reference TRBV11-2 and TRBJ2-7): EAGVAQSPRYKIIEKRQSVAFWCNPISGHATLYWYQQILGQGPKLLIQFQNNGVVDDSQLPKDRFSAERLKGVDSTLKIQPAKLEDSAVYLCASSGEGWGAYEQYFGPGTRLTVT.

This chain connects TRBV6-5 to TRBJ2-5, with 7 nucleotides matching TRBD2. V lost 2 bases and J lost 7; bases outside the gene matches: 4. The CDR3 spans 13 residues. Germline CDR1 MNHEY, CDR2 SVGAGI. The CDR3 nucleotides read TGTGCCAGCAGTTACGGCGGGAGTGGGACCCAGTACTTC. Encoded protein: CASSYGGSGTQYF.

V is TRBV7-9 and J is TRBJ1-1; D is perhaps TRBD1 (5 bases). Germline lookup yields CDR1 SEHNR and CDR2 FQNEAQ (reference sequence). Trimming removed 1 base from V and 8 bases from J, with 17 bases in between. The CDR3 extends over 15 amino acids. The CDR3 coding sequence is TGTGCCAGCAGCTTAGGCACCCGAAGGGGCGGCGAAGCTTTCTTT. It specifies CASSLGTRRGGEAFF. The whole variable domain, remainder taken from reference TRBV7-9 and TRBJ1-1, is DTGVSQNPRHKITKRGQNVTFRCDPISEHNRLYWYRQTLGQGPEFLTYFQNEAQLEKSRLLSDRFSAERPKGSFSTLEIQRTEQGDSAMYLCASSLGTRRGGEAFFGQGTRLTVV.